The text below deals with one T cell receptor (beta chain). Its antigen is undetermined. The data stem from a study of human CD8 memory T cell subsets. TCR beta was sequenced from UMI-tagged 5' RACE libraries. From the 5' RACE reads, TCRdb lists one entry per CDR3 protein and no DNA. This sample's table has around 11,000 distinct CDR3 sequences. The PBMC originated from buffy coats obtained from healthy donors. Each subset gave duplicate vials of 150,000 sorted CD8+ T cells for RNA. Germline assignment: CDR1 SNHLY and CDR2 FYNNEI. The CDR3 has 13 residues. General study findings and limits: Sequencing was confined to T cell receptor beta chains in the study.

The J gene is TRBJ2-3, the V gene TRBV2; the D call of TRBD1 rests on TCRdb alone, since no DNA is present to check it. Sequencing used CD8+ T cells from PBMCs. This receptor was obtained from a human donor in good health. CDR3 amino acids: CASTGGLTDTQYF.